The sequence of this T cell receptor (beta chain) was determined in a study of T cell changes during pregnancy in multiple sclerosis. The protocol was immunoSEQ multiplex PCR, while the TCRdb copy is restricted to in-frame clones and leaves out a portion. The data show 100,000 or so clones, around 92% seen once. J lost 10 bases, V lost 4 bases, and 7 bases had no gene match. This CDR3 is built from 14 residues. Germline V gene lookup returns CDR1 SGHNT and CDR2 YYREEE (reference sequence). This clone was recorded once. This TCR derives from a female donor with multiple sclerosis, enrolled in a pregnancy study. The V and J genes are TRBV5-4 and TRBJ2-1, with TRBD2 matching over 11 bases. The source material was peripheral blood, sampled in the second trimester of pregnancy. For the CDR3, the DNA is TGTGCCAGCAGCCTGCGGACTAGCGGGCAGGAGCAGTTCTTC. Translated: CASSLRTSGQEQFF.